This TCR beta chain is from a study of T cell changes during pregnancy in multiple sclerosis. Using immunoSEQ multiplex PCR, the repertoire was profiled, and TCRdb retains in-frame clones only, with some absent. The sample contains approximately 38,000 clones, more than 85% of which appear only once. Per germline, CDR1 LGHNA and CDR2 YSLEER. V lost 0 bases to trimming and J lost 0 bases; unmatched junction nucleotides: 6. The CDR3 runs to 18 residues. The sample here was CD8+ T cells from peripheral blood mononuclear cells, taken in the third trimester of pregnancy. The receptor was isolated from a female donor with multiple sclerosis, enrolled in a pregnancy study. This chain joins TRBV4-3 and TRBJ2-1; TRBD2 matches at 9 bases. Written as DNA, the CDR3 is TGCGCCAGCAGCCAAGATAGCGCTAGCGGGGCCTCCTACAATGAGCAGTTCTTC. Translation gives CASSQDSASGASYNEQFF.